This T cell receptor beta chain was captured by sequencing in a study of blood T cell repertoires in COVID-19. TCRdb keeps only in-frame clones here, not all; method: immunoSEQ multiplex PCR. The sample contains about 310,000 clones, about 88% of which appear only once. The CDR3 has 15 residues. Per the germline V gene, CDR1 is KGHSH and CDR2 is LQKENI. Between the trimmed V and J ends, which lost 2 bases and 0 bases, there was a span of 8 bases. Sequenced material: PBMCs or T cells enriched from blood (not recorded which). The TCR was taken from a woman aged 40 to 49 who had recovered from COVID-19. The chain recombines TRBV18 with TRBJ2-1; TRBD2 is a possible D gene (6 bases). CDR3 sequence: CASSPAGSSYNEQFF. CDR3 bases: TGTGCCAGCTCACCAGCGGGGAGCTCCTACAATGAGCAGTTCTTC. The variable domain in full, completed from reference TRBV18 and TRBJ2-1, reads NAGVMQNPRHLVRRRGQEARLRCSPMKGHSHVYWYRQLPEEGLKFMVYLQKENIIDESGMPKERFSAEFPKEGPSILRIQQVVRGDSAAYFCASSPAGSSYNEQFFGPGTRLTVL.